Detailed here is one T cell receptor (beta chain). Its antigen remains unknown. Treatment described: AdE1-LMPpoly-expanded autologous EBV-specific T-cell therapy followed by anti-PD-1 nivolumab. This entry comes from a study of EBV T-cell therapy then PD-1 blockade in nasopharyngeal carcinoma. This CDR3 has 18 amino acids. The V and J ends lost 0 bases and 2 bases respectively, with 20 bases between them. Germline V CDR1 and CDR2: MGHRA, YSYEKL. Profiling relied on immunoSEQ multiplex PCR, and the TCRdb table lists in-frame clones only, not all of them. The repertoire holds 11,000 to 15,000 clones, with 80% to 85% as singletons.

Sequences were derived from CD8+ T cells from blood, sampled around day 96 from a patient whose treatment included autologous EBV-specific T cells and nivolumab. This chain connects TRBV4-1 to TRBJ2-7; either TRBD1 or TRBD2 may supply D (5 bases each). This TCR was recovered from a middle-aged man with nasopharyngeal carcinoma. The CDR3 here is CASSQDRIAGDLAYEQYF. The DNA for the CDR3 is TGCGCCAGCAGCCAAGATCGAATAGCCGGGGACCTTGCCTACGAGCAGTACTTC.